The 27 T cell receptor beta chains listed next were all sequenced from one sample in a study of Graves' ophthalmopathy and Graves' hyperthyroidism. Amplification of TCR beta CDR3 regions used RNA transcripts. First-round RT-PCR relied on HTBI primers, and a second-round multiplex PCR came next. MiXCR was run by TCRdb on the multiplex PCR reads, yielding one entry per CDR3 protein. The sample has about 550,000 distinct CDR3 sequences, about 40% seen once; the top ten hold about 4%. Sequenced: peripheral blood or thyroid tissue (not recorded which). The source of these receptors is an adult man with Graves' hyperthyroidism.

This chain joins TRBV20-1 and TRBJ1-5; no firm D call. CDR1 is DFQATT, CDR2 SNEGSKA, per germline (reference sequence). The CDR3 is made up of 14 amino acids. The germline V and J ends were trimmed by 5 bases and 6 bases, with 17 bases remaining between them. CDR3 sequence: CSALLPRFGQPQHF. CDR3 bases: TGCAGTGCTCTCCTACCTCGTTTCGGTCAGCCCCAGCATTTT.

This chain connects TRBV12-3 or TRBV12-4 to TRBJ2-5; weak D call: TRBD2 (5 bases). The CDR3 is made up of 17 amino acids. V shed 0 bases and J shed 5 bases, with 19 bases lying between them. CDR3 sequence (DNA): TGTGCCAGCAGTTTAGCGCGCATTTTCGGGGAGTCGGAGACCCAGTACTTC. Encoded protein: CASSLARIFGESETQYF.

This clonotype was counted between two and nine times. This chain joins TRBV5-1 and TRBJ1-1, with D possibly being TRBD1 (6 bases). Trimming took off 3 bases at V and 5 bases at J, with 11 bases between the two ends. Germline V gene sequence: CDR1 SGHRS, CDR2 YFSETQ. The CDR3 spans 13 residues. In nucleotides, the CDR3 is TGCGCCAGCAGCTCAACAGGGTGGACTGAAGCTTTCTTT. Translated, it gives CASSSTGWTEAFF.

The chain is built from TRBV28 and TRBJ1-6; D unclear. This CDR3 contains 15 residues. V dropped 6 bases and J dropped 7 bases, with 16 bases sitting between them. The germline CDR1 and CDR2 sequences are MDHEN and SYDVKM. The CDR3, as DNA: TGTGCCAGCAGGCCTACCATCATGGGGAATTCACCCCTCCACTTT. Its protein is CASRPTIMGNSPLHF.

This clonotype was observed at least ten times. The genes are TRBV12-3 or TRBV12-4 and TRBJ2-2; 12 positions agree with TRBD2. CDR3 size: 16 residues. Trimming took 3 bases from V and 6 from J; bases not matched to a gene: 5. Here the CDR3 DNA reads TGTGCCAGCAGTTTCCGACTAGCGGGAGTGGCCGGGGAGCTGTTTTTT. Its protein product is CASSFRLAGVAGELFF.

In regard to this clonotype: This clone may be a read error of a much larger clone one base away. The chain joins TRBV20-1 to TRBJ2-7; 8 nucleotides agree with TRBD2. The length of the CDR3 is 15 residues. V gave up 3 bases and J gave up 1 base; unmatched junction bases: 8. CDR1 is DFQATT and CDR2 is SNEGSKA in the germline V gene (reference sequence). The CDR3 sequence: CSARRPGGGSYEQYF. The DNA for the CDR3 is TGCAGTGCTAGGCGTCCGGGGGGGGGTTCCTACGAGCAGTACTTC.

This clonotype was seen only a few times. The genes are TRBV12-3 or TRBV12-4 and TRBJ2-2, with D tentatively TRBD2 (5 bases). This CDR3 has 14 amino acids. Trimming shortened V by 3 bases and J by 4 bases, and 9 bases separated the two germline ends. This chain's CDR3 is CASSFRGSTGELFF. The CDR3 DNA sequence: TGTGCCAGCAGTTTTCGAGGGAGCACCGGGGAGCTGTTTTTT.

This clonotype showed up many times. The CDR3 protein is CASSLASGPFGYTF. The CDR3 DNA is TGTGCCAGCAGCTTAGCTTCAGGGCCCTTTGGCTACACCTTC. The gene calls are TRBV7-8 and TRBJ1-2; maybe TRBD1 (5 bases). This CDR3 is built from 14 residues. The V end lost 0 bases, the J end lost 7 bases, and 12 bases lay between the germline ends. In germline, CDR1 is SGHVS, CDR2 FQNEAQ.

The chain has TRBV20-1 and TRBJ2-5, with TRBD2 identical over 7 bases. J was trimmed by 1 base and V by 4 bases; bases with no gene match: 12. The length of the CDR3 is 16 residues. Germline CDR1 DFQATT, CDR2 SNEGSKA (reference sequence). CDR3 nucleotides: TGCAGTGCTAACCAGGGAGGGGTAGCTAGCCAAGAGACCCAGTACTTC. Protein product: CSANQGGVASQETQYF.

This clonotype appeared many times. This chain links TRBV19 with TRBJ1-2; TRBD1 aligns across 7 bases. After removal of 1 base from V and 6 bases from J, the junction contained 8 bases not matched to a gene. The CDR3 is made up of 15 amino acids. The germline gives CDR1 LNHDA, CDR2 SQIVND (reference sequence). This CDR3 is CASSIGLRTGHGYTF. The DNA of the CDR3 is TGTGCCAGTAGTATAGGACTCCGGACAGGCCATGGCTACACCTTC.

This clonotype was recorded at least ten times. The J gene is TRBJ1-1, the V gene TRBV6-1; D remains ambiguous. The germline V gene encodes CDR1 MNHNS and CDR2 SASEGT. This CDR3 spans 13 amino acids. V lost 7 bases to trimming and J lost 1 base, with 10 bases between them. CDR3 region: CASTEYRNTEAFF. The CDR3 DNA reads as TGTGCCAGCACAGAATACAGGAACACTGAAGCTTTCTTT.

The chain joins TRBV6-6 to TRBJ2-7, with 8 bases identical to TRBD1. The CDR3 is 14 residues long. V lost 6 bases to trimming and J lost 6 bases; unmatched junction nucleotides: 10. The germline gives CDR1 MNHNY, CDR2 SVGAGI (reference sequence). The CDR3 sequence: CASSPGGLALEQYF. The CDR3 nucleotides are TGTGCCAGCAGCCCAGGGGGCTTGGCTCTCGAGCAGTACTTC.

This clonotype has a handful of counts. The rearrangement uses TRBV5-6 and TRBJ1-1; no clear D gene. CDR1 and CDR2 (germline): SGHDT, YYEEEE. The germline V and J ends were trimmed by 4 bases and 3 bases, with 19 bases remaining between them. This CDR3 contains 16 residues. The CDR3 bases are TGTGCCAGCAGCCGCATCAGGAGGGATGGGTACACTGAAGCTTTCTTT. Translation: CASSRIRRDGYTEAFF.

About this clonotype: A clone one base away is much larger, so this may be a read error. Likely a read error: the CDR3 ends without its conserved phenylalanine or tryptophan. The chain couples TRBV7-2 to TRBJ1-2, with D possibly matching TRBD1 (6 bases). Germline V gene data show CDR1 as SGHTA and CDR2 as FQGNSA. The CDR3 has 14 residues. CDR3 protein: CASSQEGDTYGYTS. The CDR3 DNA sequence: TGCGCCAGCAGCCAAGAGGGGGACACCTATGGCTACACCTCC.

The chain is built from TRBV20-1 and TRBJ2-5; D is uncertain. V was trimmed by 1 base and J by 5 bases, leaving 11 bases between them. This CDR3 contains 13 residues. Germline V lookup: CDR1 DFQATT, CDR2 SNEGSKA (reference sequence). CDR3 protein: CSARGSSRETQYF. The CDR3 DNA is TGCAGTGCTAGAGGGAGTAGCAGGGAGACCCAGTACTTC.

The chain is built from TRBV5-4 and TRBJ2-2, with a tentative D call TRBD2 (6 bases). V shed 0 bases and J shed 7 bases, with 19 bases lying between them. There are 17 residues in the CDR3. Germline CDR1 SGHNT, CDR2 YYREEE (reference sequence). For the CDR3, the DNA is TGTGCCAGCAGCTTGGGGAGTGGGACTTCACGACGCGGGGAGCTGTTTTTT. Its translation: CASSLGSGTSRRGELFF.

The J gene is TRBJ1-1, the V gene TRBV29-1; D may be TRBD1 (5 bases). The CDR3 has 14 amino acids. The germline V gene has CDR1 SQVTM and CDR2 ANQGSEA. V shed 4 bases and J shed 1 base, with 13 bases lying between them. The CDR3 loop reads CSVVQGWKNTEAFF. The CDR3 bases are TGCAGCGTTGTGCAGGGTTGGAAGAACACTGAAGCTTTCTTT.

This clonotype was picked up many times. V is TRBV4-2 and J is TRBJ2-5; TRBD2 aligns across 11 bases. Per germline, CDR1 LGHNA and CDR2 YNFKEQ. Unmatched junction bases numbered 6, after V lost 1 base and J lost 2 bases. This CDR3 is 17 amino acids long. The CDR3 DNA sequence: TGTGCCAGCAGCCAAGTCGTCGGGACTAGCGGACAAGAGACCCAGTACTTC. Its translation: CASSQVVGTSGQETQYF.

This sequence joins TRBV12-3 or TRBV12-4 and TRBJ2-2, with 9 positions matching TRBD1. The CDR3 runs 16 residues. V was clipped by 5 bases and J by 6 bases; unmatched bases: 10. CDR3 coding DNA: TGTGCCAGCAGTAGGGACAGGGTTCTTGAGGCCGGGGAGCTGTTTTTT. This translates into CASSRDRVLEAGELFF.

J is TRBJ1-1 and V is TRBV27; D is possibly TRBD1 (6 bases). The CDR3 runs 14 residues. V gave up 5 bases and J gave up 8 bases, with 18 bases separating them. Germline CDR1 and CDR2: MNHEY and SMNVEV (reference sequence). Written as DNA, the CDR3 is TGTGCCAGCAGTATACTAACAGGGTCTGCCGAAGCTTTCTTT. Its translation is CASSILTGSAEAFF.

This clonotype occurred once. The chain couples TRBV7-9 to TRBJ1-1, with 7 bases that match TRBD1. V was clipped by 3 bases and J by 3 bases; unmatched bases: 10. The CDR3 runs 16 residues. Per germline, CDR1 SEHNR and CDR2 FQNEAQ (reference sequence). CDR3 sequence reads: CASSLSTGTVYTEAFF. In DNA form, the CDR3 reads TGTGCCAGCAGCTTGTCGACAGGGACGGTTTACACTGAAGCTTTCTTT.

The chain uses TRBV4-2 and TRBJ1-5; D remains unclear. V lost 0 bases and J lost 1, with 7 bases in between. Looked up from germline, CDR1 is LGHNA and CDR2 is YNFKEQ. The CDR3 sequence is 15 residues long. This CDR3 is CASSQDPRSNQPQHF. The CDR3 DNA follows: TGTGCCAGCAGCCAAGATCCGCGGAGCAATCAGCCCCAGCATTTT.

DNA for the CDR3: TGCAGCGCTGTGGGGGGGCGAAGTGGCTACACCTTC. This codes for CSAVGGRSGYTF. The chain combines TRBV29-1 with TRBJ1-2, with a possible D match to TRBD1 (6 bases). The germline V gene has CDR1 SQVTM and CDR2 ANQGSEA. Trimming cost V 7 bases and J 7 bases, with 16 bases left between them. The CDR3 length is 12 residues.

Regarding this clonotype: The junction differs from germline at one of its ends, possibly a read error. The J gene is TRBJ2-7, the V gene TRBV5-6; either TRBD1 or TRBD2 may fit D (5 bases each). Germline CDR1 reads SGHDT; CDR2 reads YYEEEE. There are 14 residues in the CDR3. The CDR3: CASGLGVFGYEQYF. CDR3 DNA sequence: TGTGCCAGCGGCTTGGGGGTTTTCGGCTACGAGCAGTACTTC.

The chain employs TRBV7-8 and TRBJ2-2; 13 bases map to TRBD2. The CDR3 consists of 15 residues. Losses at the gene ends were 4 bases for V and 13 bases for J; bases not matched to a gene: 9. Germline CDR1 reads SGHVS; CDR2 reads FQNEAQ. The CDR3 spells CASSYATSGRAGLFF. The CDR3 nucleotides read TGTGCCAGCAGCTACGCAACTAGCGGGAGGGCCGGGCTGTTTTTT.

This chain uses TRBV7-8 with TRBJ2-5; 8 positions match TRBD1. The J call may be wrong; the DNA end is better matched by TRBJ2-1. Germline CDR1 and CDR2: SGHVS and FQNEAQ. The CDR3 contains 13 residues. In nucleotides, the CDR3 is TGTGCCAGCAGTTCAGGGGGCAGGGATGAGCAGTTCTTC. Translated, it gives CASSSGGRDEQFF.

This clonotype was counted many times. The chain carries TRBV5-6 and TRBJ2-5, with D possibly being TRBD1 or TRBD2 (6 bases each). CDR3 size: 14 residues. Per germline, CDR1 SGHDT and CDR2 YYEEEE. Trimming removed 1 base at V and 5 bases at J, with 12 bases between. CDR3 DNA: TGTGCCAGCAGCTTGCCGGGGGCACGGGAGACCCAGTACTTC. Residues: CASSLPGARETQYF.